This T cell receptor beta chain was captured in a study of cytomegalovirus exposure and HLA in healthy donors. Clones were sequenced by immunoSEQ multiplex PCR, and TCRdb holds only the in-frame ones, with some missing. The repertoire holds 55,000 to 70,000 clones, with around nine tenths as singletons. The CDR3 extends over 13 amino acids. With 4 bases removed from V and 3 bases from J, the gap between germline ends came to 10 bases. Germline CDR1 MNHEY, CDR2 SVGAGI. This sequence originates from a woman aged 25 to 39 in good health and CMV-seronegative. Sequencing was done on a sample of PBMCs. The rearrangement links TRBV6-5 to TRBJ2-7, with D possibly TRBD2 on 5 matching bases. CDR3 in DNA: TGTGCCAGCAGTTTCGGACTCGACTACGAGCAGTACTTC. Protein product: CASSFGLDYEQYF.